This T cell receptor beta chain appears in the sequencing data of a study of CD8 T cells in Susac syndrome (dated by TCRdb to about 2019). Looking at the study overall: Among the sequenced Susac syndrome patients, about 6 had clinically active disease and fewer than 10 were in clinical remission. Whether CD8+ T cell activation and differentiation in Susac syndrome was antigen driven was tested using repertoire sequencing. Susac syndrome patients were therapy-naive, on corticosteroids (some also receiving IVIg), or on IVIg alone at blood withdrawal.

The research as a whole found: In patients with Susac syndrome, the CD4+ T cell repertoire showed no detectable clonal expansion. The TCR sequencing and HLA analysis was acknowledged to have included a relatively small number of individuals.

High-throughput TCR beta sequencing profiled peripheral blood CD8+ and CD4+ T cells from healthy donors, Susac syndrome patients and multiple sclerosis patients. The Susac syndrome patients fulfilled recently defined diagnostic criteria for definite or probable disease. Bulk CD8+ and CD4+ T cells were purified by magnetic negative isolation, whereas CD8+ TEMRA cells were enriched by FACS. Blood was drawn into EDTA tubes, processed within 24 hours, and PBMCs were isolated by density gradient centrifugation. PBMCs intended for TCR sequencing were frozen in liquid nitrogen and were later thawed in a 37 degrees C water bath. The sorted or isolated CD4+, CD8+ and CD8+ TEMRA cells had a purity of 90% or higher. About this clonotype: What this receptor recognizes is not known. No much larger clonotype is one base removed from it; base qualities were not supplied.

V loses 2 bases, J loses 0 bases, and the germline ends lie 4 bases apart. The germline V gene gives CDR1 as SQVTM and CDR2 as ANQGSEA. From the cysteine up to the phenylalanine, the CDR3 has a length of 12 residues. Solely the CDR3 DNA is kept, with 36 bases framed from the first base. RNA was extracted using the RNeasy kit, and about 0.5 to 1 ug of the RNA was reverse transcribed with random hexamers. The immunoSEQ multiplex PCR assay, which covers 54 Vbeta and 13 Jbeta segments, was used to amplify TCR beta CDR3 regions. To correct PCR amplification bias, a synthetic template baseline was used for both primer optimization and computational correction. The authors' pipeline ran thus. Reads were assigned to V, D and J genes according to IMGT and analyzed in immunoSEQ Analyzer, with only productive sequences retained. To calculate clonality, Shannon entropy was normalized by log2 of the number of productive unique sequences and then subtracted from one. For each patient and control, public and private clones were evaluated within the 100 most prevalent clones. Susac-specific clones were defined as absent from healthy and MS cohorts, about 1,000 published viral clones and other ImmuneACCESS disease sequences. TCRdb trimmed the raw reads at Q25, called clones with MiXCR and kept productive beta chains. Records with the same CDR3 protein are collapsed into one entry carrying the most frequent genes and DNA. The V and J calls shown here were made by TCRdb, not taken from the authors' results. The sample yields about 190,000 distinct CDR3 sequences; 90% to 96% were counted once. The ten largest clones take up 0.075% to 0.1% of the sample.

The chain employs TRBV29-1 and TRBJ1-2; too little of a D gene remains to name it. Sequenced material: CD4+ T cells from PBMCs. The source is a human donor with Susac syndrome. The CDR3 in this case is CSVERTNYGYTF. The bases read TGCAGCGTTGAACGCACTAACTATGGCTACACCTTC.